This T cell receptor beta chain appears in the sequencing data of a study of post-analysis software for immune sequencing data. Study information: Relapsing-remitting, secondary progressive and progressive-relapsing forms of multiple sclerosis all featured among disease courses. Study results and caveats: Patients showed TRBV5-6, TRBV5-1 and TRBV20-1 among 4 or 5 TRBV segments more frequent than in controls. Patients with multiple sclerosis recorded significantly lower normalized Chao1 diversity than controls, the study found.

Carried by the TCR beta cDNA libraries were unique molecular identifiers. T cells numbering about 0.95 to 11 million gave rise to about 540,000 cDNA molecules. One entry per CDR3 protein results from TCRdb running MiXCR on the PCR reads. The sample includes 750,000 to 950,000 distinct CDR3 sequences, roughly 50% of them seen just once. Regarding this clonotype: Its specificity is not known.

The CDR3 runs to 17 residues. The germline V gene has CDR1 LGHNA and CDR2 YNFKEQ. V lost 0 bases, J lost 4 bases, and 11 bases stayed unmatched. The chain couples TRBV4-2 to TRBJ1-2; 7 nucleotides match TRBD1. The sample taken for sequencing was blood. The TCR was taken from a girl between 5 and 17 years old with multiple sclerosis. The CDR3 reads CASSQDRTGSYPYGYTF. The CDR3 region has the DNA TGTGCCAGCAGCCAAGACCGGACAGGAAGCTATCCCTATGGCTACACCTTC.